A selection of T cell receptor beta chains follows, all from one sample in a study of molecular identifiers for immune sequencing clone quantification. A single record per CDR3 protein comes from TCRdb applying MiXCR to the PCR reads. The sample lists hundreds of thousands of distinct CDR3 sequences, less than 30% seen once, with 0.78% in the top ten. The specimen sequenced was naive CD8+ T cells from blood, with Jurkat cell RNA spiked in. The receptors were sampled from a human donor in good health. Some libraries in this study had Jurkat cell RNA spiked in. The CDR3 runs from the conserved cysteine through the conserved F or W. D genes are given only for firm matches. The size entry is marked missing in some rows and otherwise reads once, few, many or a size class.

size: few
J: TRBJ1-3
V: TRBV12-3/TRBV12-4
D: NA
DNA: TGTGCCAGCACCCCCGGGGCGCCAGGAAACACCATATATTTT
CDR3: CASTPGAPGNTIYF

size: NA
J: TRBJ1-2
V: TRBV7-3
D: NA
DNA: TGTGCCAGCAGCCCGACCGGGACGGCAAACTATGGCTACACCTTC
CDR3: CASSPTGTANYGYTF

size: many
J: TRBJ2-3
V: TRBV6-5
D: NA
DNA: TGTGCCAGCAGCGAACATACCGGGACTAGCACAGATACGCAGTATTTT
CDR3: CASSEHTGTSTDTQYF

size: many
J: TRBJ1-3
V: TRBV29-1
D: NA
DNA: TGCAGCGTTGAAAGGGATTTCTCTGGAAACACCATATATTTT
CDR3: CSVERDFSGNTIYF

size: NA
J: TRBJ2-3
V: TRBV4-1
D: NA
DNA: TGCGCCAGCAGTGGTGTGGTTCGCGGCAGCACAGATACGCAGTATTTT
CDR3: CASSGVVRGSTDTQYF

size: many
J: TRBJ2-7
V: TRBV5-6
D: TRBD1
DNA: TGTGCCAGCAGCTTGGACAGGGGCGGGGAGCAGTACTTC
CDR3: CASSLDRGGEQYF

size: few
J: TRBJ2-1
V: TRBV5-4
D: TRBD1
DNA: TGTGCCAGCAGCTTGGGGGACAGACCGGTTGAGCAGTTCTTC
CDR3: CASSLGDRPVEQFF

size: few
J: TRBJ1-1
V: TRBV7-8
D: TRBD1
DNA: TGTGCCAGCAGCTCCCCTTCCGACAGGGGTTGGGACACTGAAGCTTTCTTT
CDR3: CASSSPSDRGWDTEAFF

size: many
J: TRBJ2-5
V: TRBV25-1
D: NA
DNA: TGTGCCAGCAGTGAATATGACAACGTGGAAGAGACCCAGTACTTC
CDR3: CASSEYDNVEETQYF

size: NA
J: TRBJ1-1
V: TRBV6-2/TRBV6-3
D: NA
DNA: TGTGCCAGCAGTTACTTCCTAGGAAACACTGAAGCTTTCTTT
CDR3: CASSYFLGNTEAFF

size: NA
J: TRBJ1-2
V: TRBV12-3/TRBV12-4
D: NA
DNA: TGTGCCAGCAGTTTCGTCCCGAACTATGGCTACACCTTC
CDR3: CASSFVPNYGYTF

size: few
J: TRBJ2-1
V: TRBV7-9
D: TRBD1
DNA: TGTGCCAGCAGCTTGGGACAGGGGTCGGATGAGCAGTTCTTC
CDR3: CASSLGQGSDEQFF

size: NA
J: TRBJ1-2
V: TRBV4-3
D: NA
DNA: TGCGCCAGCAGCCAAGAGGACAGATCCTATGGCTACACCTTC
CDR3: CASSQEDRSYGYTF